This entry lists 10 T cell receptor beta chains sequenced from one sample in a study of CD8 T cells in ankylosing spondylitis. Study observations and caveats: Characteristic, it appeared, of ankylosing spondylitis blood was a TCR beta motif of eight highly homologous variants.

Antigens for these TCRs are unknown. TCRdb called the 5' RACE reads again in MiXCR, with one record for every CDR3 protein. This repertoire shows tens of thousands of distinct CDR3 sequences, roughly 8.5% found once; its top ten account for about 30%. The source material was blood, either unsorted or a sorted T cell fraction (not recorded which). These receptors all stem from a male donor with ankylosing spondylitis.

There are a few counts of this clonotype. CDR3 residues: CASSLRESNTGELFF. The CDR3 DNA reads TGCGCCAGCAGCTTGCGGGAAAGTAACACCGGGGAGCTGTTTTTT. The V and J genes are TRBV5-1 and TRBJ2-2; maybe TRBD2 (5 bases). This CDR3 spans 15 amino acids. The V and J ends lost 1 base and 2 bases respectively, with 9 bases between them. Germline V gene sequence: CDR1 SGHRS, CDR2 YFSETQ.

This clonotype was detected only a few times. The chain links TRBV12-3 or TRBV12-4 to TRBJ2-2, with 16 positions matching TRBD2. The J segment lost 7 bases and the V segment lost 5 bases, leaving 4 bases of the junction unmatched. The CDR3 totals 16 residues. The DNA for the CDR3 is TGTGCCAGCAGTCCCGGGACTAGCGGGGGGGGCGGGGAGCTGTTTTTT. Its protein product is CASSPGTSGGGGELFF.

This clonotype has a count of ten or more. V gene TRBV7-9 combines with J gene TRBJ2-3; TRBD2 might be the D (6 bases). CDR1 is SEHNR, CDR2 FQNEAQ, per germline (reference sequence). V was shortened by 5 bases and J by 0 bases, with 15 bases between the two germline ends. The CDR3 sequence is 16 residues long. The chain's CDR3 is CASSLGGLSSTDTQYF. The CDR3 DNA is TGTGCCAGCAGCCTCGGGGGACTCAGTAGCACAGATACGCAGTATTTT.

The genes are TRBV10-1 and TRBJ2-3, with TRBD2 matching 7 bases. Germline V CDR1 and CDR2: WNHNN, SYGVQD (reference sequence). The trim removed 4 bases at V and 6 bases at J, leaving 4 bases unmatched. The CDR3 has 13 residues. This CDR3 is CASSGGGSDTQYF. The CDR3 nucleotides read TGCGCCAGCAGTGGTGGCGGGAGCGATACGCAGTATTTT.

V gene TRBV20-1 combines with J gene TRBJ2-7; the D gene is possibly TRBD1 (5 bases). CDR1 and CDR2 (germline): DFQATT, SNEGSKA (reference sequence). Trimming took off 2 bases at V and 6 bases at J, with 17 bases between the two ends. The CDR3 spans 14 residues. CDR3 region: CSARPSVRASEQYV. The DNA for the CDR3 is TGCAGTGCTAGACCCTCGGTCAGGGCGAGCGAGCAGTACGTC.

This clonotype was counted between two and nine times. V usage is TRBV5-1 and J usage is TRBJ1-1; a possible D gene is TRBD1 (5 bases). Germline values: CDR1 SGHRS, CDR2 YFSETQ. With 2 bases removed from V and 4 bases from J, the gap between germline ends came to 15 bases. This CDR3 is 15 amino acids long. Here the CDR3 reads CASSLRLEGSTEAFF. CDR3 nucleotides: TGCGCCAGCAGCTTACGCTTAGAGGGGTCCACTGAAGCTTTCTTT.

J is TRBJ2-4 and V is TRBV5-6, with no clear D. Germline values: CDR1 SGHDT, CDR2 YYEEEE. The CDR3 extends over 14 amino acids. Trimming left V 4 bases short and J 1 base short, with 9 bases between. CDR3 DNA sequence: TGTGCCAGCAGCCACAGCTCGGCCAAAAACATTCAGTACTTC. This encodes CASSHSSAKNIQYF. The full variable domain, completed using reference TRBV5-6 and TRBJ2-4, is DAGVTQSPTHLIKTRGQQVTLRCSPKSGHDTVSWYQQALGQGPQFIFQYYEEEERQRGNFPDRFSGHQFPNYSSELNVNALLLGDSALYLCASSHSSAKNIQYFGAGTRLSVL.

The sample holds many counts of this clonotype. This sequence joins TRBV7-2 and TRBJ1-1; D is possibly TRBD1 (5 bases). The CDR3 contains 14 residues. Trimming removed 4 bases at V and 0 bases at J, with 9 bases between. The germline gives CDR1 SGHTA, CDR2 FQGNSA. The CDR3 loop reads CASSSRQMNTEAFF. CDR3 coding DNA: TGTGCCAGCAGCTCCCGACAGATGAACACTGAAGCTTTCTTT.

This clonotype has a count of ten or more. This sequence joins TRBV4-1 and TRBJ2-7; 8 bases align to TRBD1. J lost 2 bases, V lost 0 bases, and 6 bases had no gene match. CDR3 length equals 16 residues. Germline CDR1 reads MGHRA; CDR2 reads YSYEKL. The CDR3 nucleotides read TGCGCCAGCAGCCAAGAAGGGTCAGGGGGCCCCTACGAGCAGTACTTC. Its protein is CASSQEGSGGPYEQYF.

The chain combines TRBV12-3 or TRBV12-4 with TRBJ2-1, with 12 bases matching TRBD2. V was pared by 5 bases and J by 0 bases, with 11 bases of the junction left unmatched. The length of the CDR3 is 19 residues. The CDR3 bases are TGTGCCAGCAGTCCCGGGACTAGCGGGCGACCGTACTCCTACAATGAGCAGTTCTTC. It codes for CASSPGTSGRPYSYNEQFF.